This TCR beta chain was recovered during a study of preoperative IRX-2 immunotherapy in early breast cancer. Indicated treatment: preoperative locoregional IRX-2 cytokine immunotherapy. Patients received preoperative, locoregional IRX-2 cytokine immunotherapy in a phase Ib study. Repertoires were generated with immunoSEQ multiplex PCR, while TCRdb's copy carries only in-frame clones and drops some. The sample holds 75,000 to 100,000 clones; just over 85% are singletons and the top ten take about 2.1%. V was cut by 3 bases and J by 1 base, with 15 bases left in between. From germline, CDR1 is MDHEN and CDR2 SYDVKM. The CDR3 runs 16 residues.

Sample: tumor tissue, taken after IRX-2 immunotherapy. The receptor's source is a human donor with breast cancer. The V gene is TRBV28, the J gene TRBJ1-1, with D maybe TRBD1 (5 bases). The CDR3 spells CASSFQSLGPNTEAFF. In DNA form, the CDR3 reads TGTGCCAGCAGTTTTCAGTCGTTGGGACCGAACACTGAAGCTTTCTTT.